This T cell receptor (beta chain) was sequenced in a study of regulatory T cells in long-lasting Graves disease. Notes on the study in general: With approximately 3,000 shared public clonotypes, persistent patients exceeded new patients, who shared 966. Persistent Graves' patients showed less TCR diversity than newly diagnosed ones.

The CDR3 runs to 14 residues. Losses at the gene ends were 2 bases for V and 6 bases for J; bases not matched to a gene: 7. CDR1 and CDR2 (germline): MDHEN, SYDVKM. Relying on iRepertoire HTBI primers and Arm-PCR of CDR3 regions, the team built TCR beta libraries. The authors' processing: Identified across the samples were approximately 60 TRBV segments and about 15 TRBJ segments. TCRdb redid the calling of the multiplex PCR reads with MiXCR, one entry per CDR3 protein. In this record, the V and J calls reflect TCRdb's handling and not the investigators' own analysis. This table has 400,000 to 600,000 distinct CDR3 sequences, roughly 21% appearing once. Time point: persistent/refractory GD, antithyroid drugs over 5 years with positive TRAb. RNA isolated from PBMCs was used to make the TCR library. The table lists this clonotype with many counts. The antigen is unknown.

V usage is TRBV28 and J usage is TRBJ2-7, with 7 bases aligning to TRBD1. The starting material was peripheral blood mononuclear cells (PBMCs), obtained when the disease was refractory, from a patient treated with antithyroid drugs. This receptor was identified in a female donor with Graves disease. CDR3 DNA sequence: TGTGCCAGCAGTTTAAGGCCAGGGGGAAGCGAGCAGTACTTC. This translates into CASSLRPGGSEQYF.